This T cell receptor beta chain was captured in a study of T cells in Graves' hyperthyroidism and ophthalmopathy (dated 2019 in TCRdb). For the wider study: Peripheral blood was sampled at the time of initial diagnosis, prior to any treatment. In addition, the study compared T-cell repertoires in thyroid tissue and in blood from six Graves' hyperthyroidism patients. Once sampling was done, hyperthyroidism patients were given methimazole at a starting dose of 30 mg daily, whereas ophthalmopathy patients were given high-dose intravenous methylprednisolone. A discovery cohort of about a hundred patients, about 40 with Graves' ophthalmopathy and 55 to 65 with stable Graves' hyperthyroidism, was used to find distinguishing TCR V-J signatures. Prospective prediction of ophthalmopathy was tested in an independent validation cohort of 18 to 20 hyperthyroidism patients and around 16 patients who later progressed to ophthalmopathy. TCR Vbeta CDR3 sequencing of roughly 140 peripheral blood samples (43 ophthalmopathy, 75 or so hyperthyroidism and roughly 17 progressor patients) is reported in the paper. The 100 or so discovery patients were randomly divided into training and test sets at a 7:3 ratio.

What the research found in general, with its limitations: In validation, the model predicted progression to ophthalmopathy a median of 6.5 months before onset, with about 71% sensitivity and 72.22% specificity. Sample size was not statistically predetermined, and blinding of investigators to group allocation was not performed. Blood samples also contained most of the expanded thyroid clonotypes (frequency above 0.001), which suggests that blood repertoires may reflect thyroid immune responses. A model built on a 13 V-J signature distinguished ophthalmopathy from stable hyperthyroidism, reaching roughly 88% sensitivity and under 84% specificity in cross-validation and 80%/75% in testing.

As encoded in the germline V gene, CDR1 is SGHTA while CDR2 is FQGTGA. The CDR3 holds 17 amino acids from the cysteine to the phenylalanine. This entry keeps only the CDR3 DNA: 51 bases, framed from base 1. Relative to germline, V is missing 5 bases and J is missing 5 bases, with 8 bases of the junction outside any gene match. This clonotype occurred a few times. Its antigen remains unidentified. Per-base quality was not reported, and no clone a single base away is much larger than it. Stable Graves' hyperthyroidism was defined as the absence of progression to ophthalmopathy over 18 months of follow-up. Hyperthyroidism patients were aged 18 to 65 years and newly diagnosed, with disease duration of less than 2 months. Patients with uncontrolled infections, other autoimmune diseases, pregnancy or lactation were excluded. Diagnoses relied on clinical symptoms, serum thyroxine and TRAb, thyroid ultrasound and orbital computed tomography. PBMCs were isolated from 8 to 10 ml of fresh peripheral blood by Ficoll-Paque density gradient centrifugation. Total RNA was extracted using Trizol reagent, and RNA quality was assessed on an Agilent 2100 Bioanalyzer.

The TCR beta CDR3 regions were amplified from the RNA transcripts. The first round of RT-PCR for the TCR CDR3 was performed with the HTBI primer set and the Qiagen OneStep RT-PCR kit. Libraries were constructed in a second round of multiplex PCR, after which size selection and purification were performed. The libraries were sequenced on an Illumina HiSeq2000 using paired-end 100 bp reads. In the original analysis: Raw data were processed with SOAPnuke, discarding reads with adapters, uncalled bases, mean Phred below 15, or no exact constant-primer or identifier match. High-quality paired reads were merged using COPE v1.2.5, and each unique nucleotide sequence was defined as a clonotype. MiTCR v1.1 was used to align clonotypes to the IMGT TRBV, TRBD and TRBJ reference segments. The analysis included only V-J combinations with a frequency above 0.0001, which together covered 99% to 99.2% of the repertoires. A TCS score was defined as the ratio of F50 (clonal expansion) to E x V (chaos), with BLOSUM62-based TCRdist applied between CDR3 peptides within each V-J. Welch's t-statistics and random forest reduced around 550 V-J features to roughly 13, which were used in a naive Bayes classifier (R e1071). TCRdb passed the public sequencing reads through fastp at Q25 and MiXCR, retaining productive beta sequences. All rows with the same CDR3 protein become a single entry with the most common DNA and genes. TCRdb, rather than the study authors, made the V and J calls. A total of a few hundred thousand distinct CDR3 sequences appear in this sample, approximately 14% of them only once. Around 7.3% of the sample belongs to the ten largest clones.

Recombination linked TRBV7-3 to TRBJ2-2; 13 middle bases align to TRBD2. Sequenced input: blood. This TCR derives from a woman aged 25 to 39 with Graves' hyperthyroidism. For the CDR3, the sequence is CASSVGLAGAATGELFF. The base sequence is TGTGCCAGCAGCGTCGGACTAGCGGGAGCGGCTACCGGGGAGCTGTTTTTT.